What follows describes a single T cell receptor beta chain. Its antigen is not identified. This sample was included in a study of CD8+ T cells in alopecia areata. Overall study context: Affected scalp percentage gauged treated patients' severity.

Treatment specified: oral pan-JAK inhibitor, 5-10 mg twice daily. Cell sorting on a FACSAria was used to separate CD4+ and CD8+ T cells from the PBMCs. In each case, RNA was isolated and then reverse transcribed into cDNA as the sequencing template. The method was immunoSEQ multiplex PCR; TCRdb's version includes in-frame clones alone and lacks a portion of them. The sample consists of 150,000 to 200,000 clones, around 58% of them appearing once. Study findings and constraints: Normal skin contains resident alphabeta T cells, and these are also sequenced in scalp samples.

The sample in question was CD4+ T cells sorted from blood, obtained between weeks 55 and 65, from a patient treated with tofacitinib. The origin of this receptor is a human donor with alopecia areata.

CDR3 amino acids: CASSLANRVVHGYTF. CDR3 in DNA: TGCGCCAGCAGCTTGGCCAACAGGGTGGTCCATGGCTACACCTTC. The chain couples TRBV5-1 to TRBJ1-2, with TRBD1 as a possible D gene (6 bases). The germline V gene encodes CDR1 SGHRS and CDR2 YFSETQ. Deletions cut 0 bases from V and 6 bases from J, with 15 bases between. The CDR3 is 15 amino acids.